This entry is about one TCR beta chain. No antigen is known for it. This same CDR3 is encoded by further DNA sequences in the sample. This record belongs to a study of cytomegalovirus exposure and HLA in healthy donors. Notes on the study in general: Later on, a genetic analysis was performed. It linked a missense variant in DCLRE1C with V- and J-gene trimming of TCR beta. In all likelihood, a cluster of highly shared sequence variants was a sequencing artifact. Earlier results showed most TCR beta V segments being productive about 87% or about 30% of the time.

Germline CDR1 MNHEY, CDR2 SMNVEV (reference sequence). V shed 5 bases and J shed 6 bases, with 10 bases lying between them. The CDR3 spans 12 residues. The PCR made use of 60 Vbeta and 13 Jbeta primers. The protocol was immunoSEQ multiplex PCR, while the TCRdb copy is restricted to in-frame clones and leaves out a portion. The sample carries about 200,000 clones, roughly 80% recorded once. This cohort consisted of healthy bone marrow donors. The sequence was collected from a woman in her fifties or sixties in good health and CMV-seronegative. The chain carries TRBV27 and TRBJ1-1; tentative D call: TRBD1 (5 bases). Sequencing input: PBMCs. Here the CDR3 DNA reads TGTGCCAGCAGTCCCGCGGGGGCTGAAGCTTTCTTT. Its protein product is CASSPAGAEAFF.